This T cell receptor (beta chain) was obtained from a study of untreated major depressive disorder. For sex, age, current smoking status and body mass index, every depressed patient had a pairwise-matched non-depressed control. Participants were all of European descent. Around 95% CD4+ purity was typical by flow cytometry. The table came from immunoSEQ multiplex PCR; TCRdb's copy has only in-frame clones and leaves some out. The sample shows under 15,000 clones, around 90% of them seen only once. Findings and caveats of the study: Depressed patients' CD4+ T cells carried increased TRBV05-01 (Vbeta 5.1) usage versus control CD4+ T cells.

Notes on this clone: Its antigen is currently unknown.

V gave up 5 bases and J gave up 6 bases, with 19 bases separating them. Germline assignment: CDR1 SGHAT and CDR2 FQNNGV. The CDR3 runs 15 residues. The chain combines TRBV11-2 with TRBJ1-2; D remains ambiguous. The sequence derives from a woman aged 30 to 39 with major depressive disorder. Sequenced sample: CD4+ T cells from PBMCs. The CDR3 loop is CASSPLVSLANGYTF. Written as DNA, the CDR3 is TGTGCCAGCAGCCCGTTGGTGTCCTTGGCAAATGGCTACACCTTC.